This TCR beta chain was recovered during a study of cytomegalovirus exposure and HLA in healthy donors. Whole-study results and caveats: Across donors, sequencing depth was assumed by presence/absence analyses to be roughly uniform. Earlier analysis yielded a pattern in which most TCR beta V segments were productive about 90% or about 30% of the time. One cluster of highly shared sequence variants probably arose as a sequencing artifact. Later genetic work tied a missense DCLRE1C variant to beta-chain V and J trimming.

J gave up 4 bases and V 4 bases, and 7 bases lay outside the gene matches. The CDR3 extends over 15 amino acids. CDR1 is SEHNR, CDR2 FQNEAQ, per germline (reference sequence). Notes on this clone: As yet, its antigen is unknown.

60 Vbeta and 13 Jbeta primers were used in PCR. The assay was immunoSEQ multiplex PCR, and TCRdb's table has in-frame clones only and misses some. Of over 250,000 clones in the sample, roughly 90% were seen once. Sequencing was done on a sample of PBMCs. This clonotype was sampled from a middle-aged man in good health and CMV-seropositive. The chain joins TRBV7-9 to TRBJ2-7; TRBD2 aligns across 10 bases. The CDR3 protein is CASSYKSSGSYEQYF. The CDR3 bases are TGTGCCAGCAGCTATAAGTCTAGCGGGAGTTACGAGCAGTACTTC.